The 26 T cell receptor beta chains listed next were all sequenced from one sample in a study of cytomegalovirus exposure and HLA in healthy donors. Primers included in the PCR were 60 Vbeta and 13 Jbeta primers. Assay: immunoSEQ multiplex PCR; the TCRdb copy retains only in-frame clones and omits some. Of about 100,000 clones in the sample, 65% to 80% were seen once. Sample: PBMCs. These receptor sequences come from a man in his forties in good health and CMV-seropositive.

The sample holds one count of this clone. This CDR3 reads CASSGGGQGAGNSPLHF. CDR3 DNA: TGTGCCAGCAGTGGGGGAGGACAGGGGGCCGGTAATTCACCCCTCCACTTT. The V and J genes are TRBV6-1 and TRBJ1-6; 11 positions match TRBD1. Trimming at V came to 4 bases and at J to 6 bases, leaving 8 bases not matched to a gene. This CDR3 region has 17 residues. Germline CDR1 and CDR2: MNHNS and SASEGT.

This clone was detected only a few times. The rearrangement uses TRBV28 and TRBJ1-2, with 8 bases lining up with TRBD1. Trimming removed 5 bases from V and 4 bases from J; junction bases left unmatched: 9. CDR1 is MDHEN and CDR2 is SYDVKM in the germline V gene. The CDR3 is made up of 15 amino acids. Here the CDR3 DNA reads TGTGCCAGCAGTACGACAGGGGAGGAAGGCTATGGCTACACCTTC. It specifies CASSTTGEEGYGYTF.

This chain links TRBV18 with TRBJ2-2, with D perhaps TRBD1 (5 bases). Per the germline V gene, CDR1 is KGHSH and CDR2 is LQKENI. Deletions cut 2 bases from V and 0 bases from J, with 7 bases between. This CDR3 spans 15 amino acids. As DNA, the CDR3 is TGTGCCAGCTCACCAAGGGGTTCGAACACCGGGGAGCTGTTTTTT. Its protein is CASSPRGSNTGELFF.

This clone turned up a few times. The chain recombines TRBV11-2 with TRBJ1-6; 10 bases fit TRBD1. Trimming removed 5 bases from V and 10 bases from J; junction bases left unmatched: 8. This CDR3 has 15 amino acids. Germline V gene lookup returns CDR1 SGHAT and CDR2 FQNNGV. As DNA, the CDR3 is TGTGCCAGCAGCATCGAGACAGGGGGCGTATCACCCCTCCACTTT. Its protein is CASSIETGGVSPLHF.

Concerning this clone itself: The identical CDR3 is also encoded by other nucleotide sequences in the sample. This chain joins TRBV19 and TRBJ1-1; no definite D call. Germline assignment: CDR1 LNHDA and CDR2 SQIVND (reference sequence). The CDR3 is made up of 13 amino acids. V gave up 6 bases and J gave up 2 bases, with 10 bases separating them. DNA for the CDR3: TGTGCCAGTAGCATCGGGGTAAACACTGAAGCTTTCTTT. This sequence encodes CASSIGVNTEAFF.

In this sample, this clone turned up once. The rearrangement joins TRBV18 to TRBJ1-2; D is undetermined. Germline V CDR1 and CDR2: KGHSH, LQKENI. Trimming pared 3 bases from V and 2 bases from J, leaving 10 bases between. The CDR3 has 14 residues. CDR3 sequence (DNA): TGTGCCAGCTCACCGGTTGGCCAGAACTATGGCTACACCTTC. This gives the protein CASSPVGQNYGYTF.

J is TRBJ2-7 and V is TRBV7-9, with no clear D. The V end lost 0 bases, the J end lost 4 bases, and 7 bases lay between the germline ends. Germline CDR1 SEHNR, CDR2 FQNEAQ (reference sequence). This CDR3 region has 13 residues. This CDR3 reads CASSLAASYEQYF. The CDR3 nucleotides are TGTGCCAGCAGCTTAGCTGCCAGTTACGAGCAGTACTTC.

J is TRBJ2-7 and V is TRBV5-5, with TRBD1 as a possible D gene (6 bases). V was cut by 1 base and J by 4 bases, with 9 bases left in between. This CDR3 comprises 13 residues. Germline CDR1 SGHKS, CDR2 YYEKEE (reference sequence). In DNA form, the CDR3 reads TGTGCCAGCAGCTTGCGAGGGGGTTACGAGCAGTACTTC. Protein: CASSLRGGYEQYF. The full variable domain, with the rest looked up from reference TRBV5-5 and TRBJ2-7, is DAGVTQSPTHLIKTRGQQVTLRCSPISGHKSVSWYQQVLGQGPQFIFQYYEKEERGRGNFPDRFSARQFPNYSSELNVNALLLGDSALYLCASSLRGGYEQYFGPGTRLTVT.

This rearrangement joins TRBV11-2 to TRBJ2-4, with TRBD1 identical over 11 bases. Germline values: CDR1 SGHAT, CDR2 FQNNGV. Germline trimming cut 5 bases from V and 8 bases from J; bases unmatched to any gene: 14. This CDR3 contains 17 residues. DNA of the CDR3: TGTGCCAGCAGCCCGCTTGGGACAGGGGGTGCTTCTGACATTCAGTACTTC. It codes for CASSPLGTGGASDIQYF. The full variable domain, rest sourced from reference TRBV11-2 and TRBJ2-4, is EAGVAQSPRYKIIEKRQSVAFWCNPISGHATLYWYQQILGQGPKLLIQFQNNGVVDDSQLPKDRFSAERLKGVDSTLKIQPAKLEDSAVYLCASSPLGTGGASDIQYFGAGTRLSVL.

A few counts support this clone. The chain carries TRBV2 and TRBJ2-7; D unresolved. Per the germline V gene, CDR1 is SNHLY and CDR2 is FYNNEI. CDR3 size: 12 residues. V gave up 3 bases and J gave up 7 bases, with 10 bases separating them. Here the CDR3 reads CASSEMGLEQYF. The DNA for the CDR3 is TGTGCCAGCAGTGAGATGGGCTTGGAGCAGTACTTC.

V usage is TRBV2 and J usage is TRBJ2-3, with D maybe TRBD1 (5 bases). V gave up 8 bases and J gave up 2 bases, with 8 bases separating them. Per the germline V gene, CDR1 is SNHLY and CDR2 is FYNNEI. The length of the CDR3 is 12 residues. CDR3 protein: CASATVTDTQYF. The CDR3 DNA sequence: TGTGCCAGCGCGACAGTCACAGATACGCAGTATTTT. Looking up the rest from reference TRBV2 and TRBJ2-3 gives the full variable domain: EPEVTQTPSHQVTQMGQEVILRCVPISNHLYFYWYRQILGQKVEFLVSFYNNEISEKSEIFDDQFSVERPDGSNFTLKIRSTKLEDSAMYFCASATVTDTQYFGPGTRLTVL.

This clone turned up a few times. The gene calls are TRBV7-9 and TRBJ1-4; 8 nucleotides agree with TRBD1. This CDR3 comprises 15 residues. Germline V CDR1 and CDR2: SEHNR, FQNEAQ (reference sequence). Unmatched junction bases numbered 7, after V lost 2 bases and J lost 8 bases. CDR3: CASSLHGQGGEKLFF. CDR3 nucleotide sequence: TGTGCCAGCAGCTTACACGGACAGGGTGGAGAAAAACTGTTTTTT.

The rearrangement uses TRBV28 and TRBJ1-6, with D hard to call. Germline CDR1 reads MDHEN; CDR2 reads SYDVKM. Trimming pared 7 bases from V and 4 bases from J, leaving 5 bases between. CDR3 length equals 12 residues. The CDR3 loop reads CASKEYNSPLHF. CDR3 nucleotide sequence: TGTGCCAGCAAGGAGTATAATTCACCCCTCCACTTT.

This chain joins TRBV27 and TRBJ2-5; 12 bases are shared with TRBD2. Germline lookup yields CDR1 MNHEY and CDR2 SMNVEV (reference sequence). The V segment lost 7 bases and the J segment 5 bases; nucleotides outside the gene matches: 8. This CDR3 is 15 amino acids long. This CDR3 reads CASKTSGSDGETQYF. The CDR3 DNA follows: TGTGCCAGCAAGACTAGCGGGAGCGATGGGGAGACCCAGTACTTC.

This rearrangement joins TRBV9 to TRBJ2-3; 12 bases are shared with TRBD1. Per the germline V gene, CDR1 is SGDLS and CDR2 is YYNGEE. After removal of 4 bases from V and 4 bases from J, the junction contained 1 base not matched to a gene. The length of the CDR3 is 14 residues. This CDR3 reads CASSRDRGPDTQYF. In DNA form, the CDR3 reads TGTGCCAGCAGCCGGGACAGGGGGCCAGATACGCAGTATTTT.

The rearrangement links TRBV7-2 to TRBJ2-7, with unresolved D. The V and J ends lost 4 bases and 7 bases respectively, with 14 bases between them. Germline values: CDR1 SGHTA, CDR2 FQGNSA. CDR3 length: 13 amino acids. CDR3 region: CASSSDQRGEQYF. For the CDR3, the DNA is TGTGCCAGCAGCTCCGACCAACGCGGTGAGCAGTACTTC.

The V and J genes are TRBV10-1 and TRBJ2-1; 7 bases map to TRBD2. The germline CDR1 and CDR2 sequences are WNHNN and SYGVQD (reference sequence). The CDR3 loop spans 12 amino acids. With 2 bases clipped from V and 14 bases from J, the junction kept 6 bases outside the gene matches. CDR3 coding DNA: TGCGCCAGCAGTGAGGGCGGGGGACGTGAGTTCTTC. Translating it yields CASSEGGGREFF.

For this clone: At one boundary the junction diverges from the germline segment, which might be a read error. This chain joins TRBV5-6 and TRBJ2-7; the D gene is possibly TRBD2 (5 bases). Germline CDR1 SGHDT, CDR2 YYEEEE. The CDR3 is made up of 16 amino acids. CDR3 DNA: TGTGCCAGCAGCTTCCCAGGCACTGGAAGGGATTCGGAGGAGGACTTC. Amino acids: CASSFPGTGRDSEEDF.

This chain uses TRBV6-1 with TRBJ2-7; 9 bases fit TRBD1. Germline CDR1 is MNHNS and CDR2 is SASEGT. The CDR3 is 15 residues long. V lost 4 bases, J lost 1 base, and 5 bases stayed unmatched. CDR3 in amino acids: CASSAEGQGSYEQYF. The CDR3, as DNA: TGTGCCAGCAGTGCCGAGGGACAGGGATCCTACGAGCAGTACTTC.

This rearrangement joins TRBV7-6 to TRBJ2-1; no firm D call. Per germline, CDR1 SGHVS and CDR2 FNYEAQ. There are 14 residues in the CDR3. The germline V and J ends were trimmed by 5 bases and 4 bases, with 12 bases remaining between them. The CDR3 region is CASSHRAAYNEQFF. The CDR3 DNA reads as TGTGCCAGCAGCCACCGTGCGGCTTACAATGAGCAGTTCTTC.

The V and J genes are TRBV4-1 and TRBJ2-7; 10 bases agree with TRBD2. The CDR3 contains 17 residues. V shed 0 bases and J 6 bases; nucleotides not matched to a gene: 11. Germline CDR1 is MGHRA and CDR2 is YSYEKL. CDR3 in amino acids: CASSQDVPSGGACEQYF. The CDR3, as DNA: TGCGCCAGCAGCCAAGACGTCCCAAGCGGGGGGGCCTGCGAGCAGTACTTC.

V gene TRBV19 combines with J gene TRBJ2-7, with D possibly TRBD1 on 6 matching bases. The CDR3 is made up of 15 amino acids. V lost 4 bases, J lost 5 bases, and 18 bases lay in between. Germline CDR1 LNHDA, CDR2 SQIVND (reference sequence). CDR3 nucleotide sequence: TGTGCCAGTAGTAAAGTATACACAGGGCGGGACGAGCAGTACTTC. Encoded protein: CASSKVYTGRDEQYF. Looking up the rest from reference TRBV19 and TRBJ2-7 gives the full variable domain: DGGITQSPKYLFRKEGQNVTLSCEQNLNHDAMYWYRQDPGQGLRLIYYSQIVNDFQKGDIAEGYSVSREKKESFPLTVTSAQKNPTAFYLCASSKVYTGRDEQYFGPGTRLTVT.

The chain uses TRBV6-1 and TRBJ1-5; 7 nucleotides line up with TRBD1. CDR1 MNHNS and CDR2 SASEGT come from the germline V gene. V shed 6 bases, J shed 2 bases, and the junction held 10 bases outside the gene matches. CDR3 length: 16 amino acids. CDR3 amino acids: CASREKTGRGNQPQHF. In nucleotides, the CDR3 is TGTGCCAGCAGAGAAAAGACAGGGCGCGGCAATCAGCCCCAGCATTTT.

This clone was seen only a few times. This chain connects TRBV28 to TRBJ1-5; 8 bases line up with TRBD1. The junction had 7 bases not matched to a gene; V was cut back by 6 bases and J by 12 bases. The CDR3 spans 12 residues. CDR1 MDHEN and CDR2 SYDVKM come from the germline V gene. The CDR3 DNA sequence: TGTGCCAGCAGGGACAGGGTGGGACACCAGCATTTT. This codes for CASRDRVGHQHF.

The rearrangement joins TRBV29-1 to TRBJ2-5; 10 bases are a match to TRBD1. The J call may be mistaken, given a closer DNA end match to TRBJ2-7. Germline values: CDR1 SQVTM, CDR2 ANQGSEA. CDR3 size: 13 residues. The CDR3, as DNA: TGCAGCGTAGCCGGGACAGGGGCCTACGAGCAGTACTTC. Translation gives CSVAGTGAYEQYF.

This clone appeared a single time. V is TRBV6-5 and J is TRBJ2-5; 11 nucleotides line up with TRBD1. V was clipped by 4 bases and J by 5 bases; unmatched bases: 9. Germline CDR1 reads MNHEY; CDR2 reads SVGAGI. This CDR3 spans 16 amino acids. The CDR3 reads CASSWGTGGASETQYF. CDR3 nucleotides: TGTGCCAGCAGTTGGGGGACAGGGGGAGCGAGTGAGACCCAGTACTTC.